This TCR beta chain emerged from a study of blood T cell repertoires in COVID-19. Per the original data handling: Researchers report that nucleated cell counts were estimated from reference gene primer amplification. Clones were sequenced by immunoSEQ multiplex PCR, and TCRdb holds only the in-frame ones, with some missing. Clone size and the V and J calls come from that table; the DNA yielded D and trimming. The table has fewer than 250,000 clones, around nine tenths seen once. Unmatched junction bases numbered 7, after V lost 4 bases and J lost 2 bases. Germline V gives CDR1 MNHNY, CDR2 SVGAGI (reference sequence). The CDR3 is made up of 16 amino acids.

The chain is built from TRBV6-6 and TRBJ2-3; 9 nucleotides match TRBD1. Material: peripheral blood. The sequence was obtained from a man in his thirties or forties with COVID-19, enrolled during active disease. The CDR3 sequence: CASSFAGQGITDTQYF. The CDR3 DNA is TGTGCCAGCAGTTTTGCTGGACAGGGGATCACAGATACGCAGTATTTT.